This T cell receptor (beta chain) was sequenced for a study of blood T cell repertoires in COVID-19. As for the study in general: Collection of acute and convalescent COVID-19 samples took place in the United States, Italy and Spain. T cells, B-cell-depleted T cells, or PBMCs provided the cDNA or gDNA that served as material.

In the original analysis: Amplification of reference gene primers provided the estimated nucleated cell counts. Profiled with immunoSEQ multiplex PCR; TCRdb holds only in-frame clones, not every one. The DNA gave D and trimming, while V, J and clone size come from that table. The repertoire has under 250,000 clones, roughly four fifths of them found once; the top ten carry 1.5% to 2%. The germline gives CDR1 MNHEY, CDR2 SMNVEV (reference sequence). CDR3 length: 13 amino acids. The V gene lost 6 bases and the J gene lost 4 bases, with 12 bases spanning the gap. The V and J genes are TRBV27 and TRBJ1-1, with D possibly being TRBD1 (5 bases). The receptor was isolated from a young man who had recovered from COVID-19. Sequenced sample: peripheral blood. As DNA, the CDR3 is TGTGCCAGCAGGGACAAGGTGGGCACTGAAGCTTTCTTT. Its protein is CASRDKVGTEAFF.